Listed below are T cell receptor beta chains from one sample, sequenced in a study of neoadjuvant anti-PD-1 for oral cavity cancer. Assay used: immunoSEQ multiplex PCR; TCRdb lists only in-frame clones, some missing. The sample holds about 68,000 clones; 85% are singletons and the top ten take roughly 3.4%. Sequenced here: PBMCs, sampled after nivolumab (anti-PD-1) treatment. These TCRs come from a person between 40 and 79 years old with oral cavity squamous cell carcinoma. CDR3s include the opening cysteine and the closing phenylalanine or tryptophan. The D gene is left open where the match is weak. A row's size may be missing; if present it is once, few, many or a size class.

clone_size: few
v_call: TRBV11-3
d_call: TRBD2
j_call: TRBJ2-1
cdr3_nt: TGTGCCAGCAGCGGGGGACTACTCAACCACAATGAGCAGTTCTTC
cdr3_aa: CASSGGLLNHNEQFF

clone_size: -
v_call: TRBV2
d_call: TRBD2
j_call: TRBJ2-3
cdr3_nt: TGTGCCAGCAGCGTTGGTCTAGCGGGAGTCCTAGATACGCAGTATTTT
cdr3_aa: CASSVGLAGVLDTQYF

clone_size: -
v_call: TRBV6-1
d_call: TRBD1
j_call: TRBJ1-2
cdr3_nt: TGTGCCAGCAGTGTACAGGGGGCCCTCTATGGCTACACCTTC
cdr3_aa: CASSVQGALYGYTF

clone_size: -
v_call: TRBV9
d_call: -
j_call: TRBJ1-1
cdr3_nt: TGTGCCAGCAGCGTAGATCGGGGGGCGAACACTGAAGCTTTCTTT
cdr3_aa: CASSVDRGANTEAFF

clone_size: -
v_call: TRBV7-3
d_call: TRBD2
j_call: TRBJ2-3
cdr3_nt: TGTGCCAGCAGCTTATGGGAGCGGGAGGGTACAGATACGCAGTATTTT
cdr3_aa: CASSLWEREGTDTQYF

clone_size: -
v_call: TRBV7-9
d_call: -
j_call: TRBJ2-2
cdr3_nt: TGTGCCAGCAGCTTAGATCGTGCCGGGGAGCTGTTTTTT
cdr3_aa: CASSLDRAGELFF

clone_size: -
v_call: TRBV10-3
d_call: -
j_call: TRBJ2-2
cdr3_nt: TGTGCCATCAGTGCAGGCAGGGCGAACACCGGGGAGCTGTTTTTT
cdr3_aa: CAISAGRANTGELFF

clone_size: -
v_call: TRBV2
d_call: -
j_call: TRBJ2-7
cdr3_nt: TGTGCCAGCAGCACCGACACCGAATACGAGCAGTACTTC
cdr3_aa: CASSTDTEYEQYF

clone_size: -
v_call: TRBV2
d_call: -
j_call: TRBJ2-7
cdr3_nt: TGTGCCAGCAGTGTGGCCGGGGAGCAGTACTTC
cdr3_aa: CASSVAGEQYF

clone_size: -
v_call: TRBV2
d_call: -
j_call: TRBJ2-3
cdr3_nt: TGTGCCAGCAGTGAAGCCCCAGGGAGGAAGGCGCAGTATTTT
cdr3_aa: CASSEAPGRKAQYF

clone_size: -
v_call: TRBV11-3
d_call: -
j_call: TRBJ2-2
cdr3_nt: TGTGCCAGCAGCTTAGGAGGCCCGAACACCGGGGAGCTGTTTTTT
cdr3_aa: CASSLGGPNTGELFF

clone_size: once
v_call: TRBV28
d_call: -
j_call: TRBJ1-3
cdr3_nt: TGTGCCAGCAGTTTAGAGGGGTCGGCTGGAAACACCATATATTTT
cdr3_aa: CASSLEGSAGNTIYF

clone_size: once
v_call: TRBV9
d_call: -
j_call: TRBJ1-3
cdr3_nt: TGTGCCAGCAGCACTAGTGCCGGATACTCTGGAAACACCATATATTTT
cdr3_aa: CASSTSAGYSGNTIYF

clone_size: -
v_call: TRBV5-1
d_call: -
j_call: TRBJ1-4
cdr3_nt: TGCGCCAGCAGCTCCGAGGGGGCTAATGAAAAACTGTTTTTT
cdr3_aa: CASSSEGANEKLFF

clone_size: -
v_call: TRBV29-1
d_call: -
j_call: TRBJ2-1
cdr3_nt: TGCAGCTTCGCCCGGACTAACGGTGAGCAGTTCTTC
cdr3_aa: CSFARTNGEQFF

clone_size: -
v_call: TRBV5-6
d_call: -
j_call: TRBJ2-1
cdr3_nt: TGTGCCAGCAACCAACCGGGGGGCTGGGGGCGCAACAATGAGCAGTTCTTC
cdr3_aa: CASNQPGGWGRNNEQFF

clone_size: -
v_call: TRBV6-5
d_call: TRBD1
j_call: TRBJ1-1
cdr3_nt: TGTGCCAGCAGTTCCACTCAAGGACAGGGGAACACTGAAGCTTTCTTT
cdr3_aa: CASSSTQGQGNTEAFF

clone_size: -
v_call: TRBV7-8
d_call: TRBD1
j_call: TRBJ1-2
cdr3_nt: TGTGCCAGCAGCCCAACTCCCTTAACAGGGGATGGTGGGTATGGCTACACCTTC
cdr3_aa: CASSPTPLTGDGGYGYTF

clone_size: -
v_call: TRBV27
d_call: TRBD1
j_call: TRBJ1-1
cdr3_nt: TGTGCCAGCAGACAGGGCGGGACAGGGGAAGGTGAAGCTTTCTTT
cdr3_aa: CASRQGGTGEGEAFF

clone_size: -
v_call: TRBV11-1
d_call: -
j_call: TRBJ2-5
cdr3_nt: TGTGCCAGCAGCTTACAACAGGACCAAGAGACCCAGTACTTC
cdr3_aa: CASSLQQDQETQYF

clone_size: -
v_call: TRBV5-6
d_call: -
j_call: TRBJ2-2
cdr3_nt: TGTGCCAGCAGCTTGGGGCCCAATTTTAACGCCGGGGAGCTGTTTTTT
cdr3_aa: CASSLGPNFNAGELFF

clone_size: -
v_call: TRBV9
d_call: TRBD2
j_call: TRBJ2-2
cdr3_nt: TGTGCCAGCAGCGTGGGACTAGCGGGAGTCGCCGGGGAGCTGTTTTTT
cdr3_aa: CASSVGLAGVAGELFF

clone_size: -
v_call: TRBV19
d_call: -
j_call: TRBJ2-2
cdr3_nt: TGTGCCAGTAGTATTTCCAGGACGAACACCGGGGAGCTGTTTTTT
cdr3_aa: CASSISRTNTGELFF

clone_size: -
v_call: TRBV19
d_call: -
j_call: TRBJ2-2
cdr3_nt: TGTGCCAGTAGTATTCTCGGGACGGTGGGCACCGGGGAGCTGTTTTTT
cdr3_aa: CASSILGTVGTGELFF

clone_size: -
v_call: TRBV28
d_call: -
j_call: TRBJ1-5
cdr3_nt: TGTGCCAGCAGTCTCGACAGGTCCCAGCATTTT
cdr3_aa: CASSLDRSQHF

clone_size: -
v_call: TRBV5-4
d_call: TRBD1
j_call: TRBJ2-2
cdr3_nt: TGTGCCAGCAGCAAGACAGGGGGCACGAACACCGGGGAGCTGTTTTTT
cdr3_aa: CASSKTGGTNTGELFF

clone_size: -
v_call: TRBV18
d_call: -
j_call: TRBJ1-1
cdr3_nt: TGTGCCAGCTCACCACTTTCTGGGGCCACTGAAGCTTTCTTT
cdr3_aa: CASSPLSGATEAFF

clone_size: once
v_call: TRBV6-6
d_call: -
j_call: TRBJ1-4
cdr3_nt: TGTGCCAGCAGTTACATCCAGGGTCGAAATGAAAAACTGTTTTTT
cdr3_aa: CASSYIQGRNEKLFF

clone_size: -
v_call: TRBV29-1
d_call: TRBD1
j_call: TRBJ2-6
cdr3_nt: TGCAGCTTAGGACAGGCAAGCTCTGGGGCCAACGTCCTGACTTTC
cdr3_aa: CSLGQASSGANVLTF

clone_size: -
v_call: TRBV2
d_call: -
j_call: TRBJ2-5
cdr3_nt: TGTGCCACCAACTTGGCGAACGGAGCAGAGACCCAGTACTTC
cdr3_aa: CATNLANGAETQYF

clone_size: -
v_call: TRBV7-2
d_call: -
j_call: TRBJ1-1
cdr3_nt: TGTGCCAGCAGGGAAATTCCCGGTACTGAAGCTTTCTTT
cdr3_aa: CASREIPGTEAFF

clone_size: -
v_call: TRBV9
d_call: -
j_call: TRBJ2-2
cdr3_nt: TGTGCCAGCAGCGTAGGAGAGAACACCGGGGAGCTGTTTTTT
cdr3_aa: CASSVGENTGELFF

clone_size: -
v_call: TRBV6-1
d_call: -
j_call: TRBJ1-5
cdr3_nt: TGTGCCAGCGCGTTCTCCTCGGATAGCAATCAGCCCCAGCATTTT
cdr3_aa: CASAFSSDSNQPQHF

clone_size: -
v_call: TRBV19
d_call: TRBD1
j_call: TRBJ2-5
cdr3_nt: TGTGCCAGTAGTACTCAAAGGACAGGGCAAGAGACCCAGTACTTC
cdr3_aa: CASSTQRTGQETQYF

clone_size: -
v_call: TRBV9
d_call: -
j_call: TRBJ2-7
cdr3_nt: TGTGCCAGCAGCGTAGGCCCCTCCGTAGGACCGGGCGAGCAGTACTTC
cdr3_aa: CASSVGPSVGPGEQYF

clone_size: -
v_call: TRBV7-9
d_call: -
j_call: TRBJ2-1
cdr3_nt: TGTGCCAGCAGCGCCCCCGGGGTCCTCGGTCCTAAATTCAATGAGCAGTTCTTC
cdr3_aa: CASSAPGVLGPKFNEQFF

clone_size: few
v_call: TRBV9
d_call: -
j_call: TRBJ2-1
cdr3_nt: TGTGCCAGCAGCGTAAGGTCAGGGGACGGTGAGCAGTTCTTC
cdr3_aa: CASSVRSGDGEQFF